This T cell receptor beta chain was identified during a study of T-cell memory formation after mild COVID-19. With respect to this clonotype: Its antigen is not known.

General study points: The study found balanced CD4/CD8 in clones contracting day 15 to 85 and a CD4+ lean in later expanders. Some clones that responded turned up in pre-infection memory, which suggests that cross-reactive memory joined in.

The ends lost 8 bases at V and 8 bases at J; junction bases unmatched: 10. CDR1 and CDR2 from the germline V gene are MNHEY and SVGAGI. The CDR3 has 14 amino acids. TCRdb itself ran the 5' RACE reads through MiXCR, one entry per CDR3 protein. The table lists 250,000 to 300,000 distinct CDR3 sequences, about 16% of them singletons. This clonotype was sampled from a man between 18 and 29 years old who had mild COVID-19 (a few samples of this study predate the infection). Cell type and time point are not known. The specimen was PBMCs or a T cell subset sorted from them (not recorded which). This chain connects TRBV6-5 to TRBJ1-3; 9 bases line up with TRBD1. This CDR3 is CASLDRDREDTIYF. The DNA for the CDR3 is TGTGCCAGCCTTGATCGGGACAGGGAAGACACCATATATTTT.